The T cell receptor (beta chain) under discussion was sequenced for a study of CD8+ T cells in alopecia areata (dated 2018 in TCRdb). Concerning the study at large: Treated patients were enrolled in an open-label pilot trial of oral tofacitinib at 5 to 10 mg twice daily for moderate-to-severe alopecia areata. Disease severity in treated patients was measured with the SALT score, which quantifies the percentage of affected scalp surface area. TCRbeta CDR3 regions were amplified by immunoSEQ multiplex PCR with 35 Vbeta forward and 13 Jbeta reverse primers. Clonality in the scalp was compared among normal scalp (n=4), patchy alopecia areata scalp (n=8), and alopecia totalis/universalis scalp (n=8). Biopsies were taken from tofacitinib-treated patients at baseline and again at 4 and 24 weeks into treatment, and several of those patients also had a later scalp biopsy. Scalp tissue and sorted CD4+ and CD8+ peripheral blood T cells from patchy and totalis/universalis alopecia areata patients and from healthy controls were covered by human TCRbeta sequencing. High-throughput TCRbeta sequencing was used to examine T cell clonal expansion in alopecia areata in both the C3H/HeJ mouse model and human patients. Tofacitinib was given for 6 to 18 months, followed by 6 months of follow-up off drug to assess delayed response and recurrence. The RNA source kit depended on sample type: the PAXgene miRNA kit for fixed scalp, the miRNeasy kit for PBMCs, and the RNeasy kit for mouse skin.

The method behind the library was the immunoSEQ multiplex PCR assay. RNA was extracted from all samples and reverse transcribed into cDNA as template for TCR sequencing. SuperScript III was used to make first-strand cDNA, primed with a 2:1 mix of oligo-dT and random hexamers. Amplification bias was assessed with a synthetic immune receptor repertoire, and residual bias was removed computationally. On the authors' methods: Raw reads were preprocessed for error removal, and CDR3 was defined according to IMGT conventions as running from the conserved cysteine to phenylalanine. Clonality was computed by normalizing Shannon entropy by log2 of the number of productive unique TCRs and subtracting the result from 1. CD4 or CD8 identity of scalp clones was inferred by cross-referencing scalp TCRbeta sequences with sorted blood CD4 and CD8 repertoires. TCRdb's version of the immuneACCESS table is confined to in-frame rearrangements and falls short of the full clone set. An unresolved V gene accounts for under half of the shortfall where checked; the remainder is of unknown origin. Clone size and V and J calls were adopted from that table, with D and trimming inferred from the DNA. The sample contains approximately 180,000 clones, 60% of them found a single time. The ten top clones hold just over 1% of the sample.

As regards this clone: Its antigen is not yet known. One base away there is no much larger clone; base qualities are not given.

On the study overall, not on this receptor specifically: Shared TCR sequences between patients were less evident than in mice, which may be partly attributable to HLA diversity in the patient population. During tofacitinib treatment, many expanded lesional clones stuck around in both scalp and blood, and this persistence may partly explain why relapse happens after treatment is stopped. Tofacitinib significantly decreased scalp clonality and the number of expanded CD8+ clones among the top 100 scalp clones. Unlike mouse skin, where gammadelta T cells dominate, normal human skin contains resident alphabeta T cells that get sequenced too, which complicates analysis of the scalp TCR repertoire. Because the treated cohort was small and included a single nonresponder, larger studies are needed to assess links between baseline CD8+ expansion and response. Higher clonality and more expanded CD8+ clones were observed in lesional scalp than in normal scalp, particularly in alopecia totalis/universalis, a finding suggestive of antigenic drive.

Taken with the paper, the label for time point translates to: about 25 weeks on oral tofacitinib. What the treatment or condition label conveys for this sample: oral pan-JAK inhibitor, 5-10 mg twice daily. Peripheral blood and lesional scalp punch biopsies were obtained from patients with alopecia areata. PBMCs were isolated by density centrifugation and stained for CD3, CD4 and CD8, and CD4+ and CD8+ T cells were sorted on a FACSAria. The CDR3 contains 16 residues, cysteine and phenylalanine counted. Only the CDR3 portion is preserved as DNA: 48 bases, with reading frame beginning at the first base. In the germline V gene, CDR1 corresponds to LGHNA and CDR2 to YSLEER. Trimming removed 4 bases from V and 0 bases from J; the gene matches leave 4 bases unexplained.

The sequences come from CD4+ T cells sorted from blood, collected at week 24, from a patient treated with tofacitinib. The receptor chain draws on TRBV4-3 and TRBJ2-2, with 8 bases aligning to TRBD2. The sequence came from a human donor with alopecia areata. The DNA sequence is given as TGCGCCAGCAGCCCCCGGGGGGGGTCGAACACCGGGGAGCTGTTTTTT. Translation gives CASSPRGGSNTGELFF.